Listed below are T cell receptor beta chains from one sample, sequenced in a study of the immune and genomic landscape of osteosarcoma. Libraries were prepared by immunoSEQ multiplex PCR; TCRdb keeps only in-frame clonotypes and omits some of them. There are roughly 10,000 clones in the sample; about 72% occur only once, and roughly 18% lies in the top ten. The specimen was osteosarcoma tumor tissue from the lung. The origin of the receptors is a human donor with osteosarcoma. The CDR3 runs from the conserved cysteine through the conserved F or W. Fields, in order: V gene, CDR3 protein.

v_call: TRBV6-5; cdr3_aa: CASSLGGMPYGYTF
v_call: TRBV6-4; cdr3_aa: CASSEIAGEEDTQYF
v_call: TRBV7-3; cdr3_aa: CASSSSWGGQETQYF
v_call: TRBV28; cdr3_aa: CASSSHGTPRYGYTF
v_call: TRBV6-1; cdr3_aa: CASREGQWGEKLFF
v_call: TRBV2; cdr3_aa: CASKSYRYQETQYF
v_call: TRBV7-3; cdr3_aa: CASSLMGGGTSSYNEQFF
v_call: TRBV27; cdr3_aa: CASGRYSVNTEAFF
v_call: TRBV10-3; cdr3_aa: CAISPAADTGELFF
v_call: TRBV9; cdr3_aa: CASSVGDRSPLHF
v_call: TRBV11-2; cdr3_aa: CASSFWGHPTDTQYF
v_call: TRBV11-2; cdr3_aa: CASSSPTSGRRFAEQFF
v_call: TRBV7-8; cdr3_aa: CASRRGGSTNEKLFF
v_call: TRBV9; cdr3_aa: CASSAGDGYEQYF
v_call: TRBV6-6; cdr3_aa: CASIPTGQGFNTEAFF
v_call: TRBV6-4; cdr3_aa: CASSDSRSSYNEQFF
v_call: TRBV11-2; cdr3_aa: CASSTMGQGGRETQYF
v_call: TRBV6-4; cdr3_aa: CASGEDEADTQYF
v_call: TRBV18; cdr3_aa: CASSLGASDTDTQYF
v_call: TRBV5-1; cdr3_aa: CASSPGQGAERLFF
v_call: TRBV9; cdr3_aa: CASSVEGWGTGNTIYF
v_call: TRBV28; cdr3_aa: CASSDRETQYF
v_call: TRBV6-1; cdr3_aa: CASRDRLHQPQHF
v_call: TRBV18; cdr3_aa: CASSYGQIEYEQYF
v_call: TRBV2; cdr3_aa: CASQGLARSYNEQFF
v_call: TRBV15; cdr3_aa: CATSRDRGETQYF
v_call: TRBV6-1; cdr3_aa: CASSETGGSGEPQHF
v_call: TRBV4-2; cdr3_aa: CASSPGQDTGELFF
v_call: TRBV27; cdr3_aa: CASSRQGWNQPQHF
v_call: TRBV7-9; cdr3_aa: CASSIGQGAPETQYF
v_call: TRBV2; cdr3_aa: CASSERFGPYEQYF
v_call: TRBV6-6; cdr3_aa: CASSYGTESYEQYF
v_call: TRBV19; cdr3_aa: CASSHIQEGREAFF
v_call: TRBV23-1; cdr3_aa: CASSHPGQSNTGELFF
v_call: TRBV7-8; cdr3_aa: CASSSYMNTEAFF
v_call: TRBV6-1; cdr3_aa: CASRFGGGYTF
v_call: TRBV11-3; cdr3_aa: CASSFQGRINEQYF
v_call: TRBV11-2; cdr3_aa: CASSLSRVGTKPYEQYF
v_call: TRBV6-1; cdr3_aa: CASSVLAGETGELFF
v_call: TRBV10-3; cdr3_aa: CATTGNNEQFF
v_call: TRBV5-4; cdr3_aa: CASSFGTSGTRHF